This T cell receptor beta chain appears in the sequencing data of a study of CD8 T cells in Susac syndrome. The CDR3 sequence is 16 residues long. Per germline, CDR1 MNHEY and CDR2 SVGEGT. With V trimmed by 6 bases and J by 6 bases, 13 bases remained unmatched. The RNA, roughly 0.45 to 1 ug, was put through reverse transcription using random hexamers. TCRdb reprocessed the immunoSEQ multiplex PCR reads via MiXCR and lists one record per CDR3 protein. The data show approximately 110,000 distinct CDR3 sequences, about 95% seen once. This TCR came from a human donor in good health. Sequenced: CD4+ T cells from PBMCs. The chain joins TRBV6-2 or TRBV6-3 to TRBJ2-5, with 10 bases identical to TRBD2. The CDR3 sequence: CASRGTSGMPRQTQYF. For the CDR3, the DNA is TGTGCCAGCAGGGGAACTAGCGGGATGCCCAGGCAGACCCAGTACTTC.